This entry features one TCR beta chain sequence. The V and J ends lost 2 bases and 2 bases, in that order; junction bases with no gene match: 9. This CDR3 comprises 17 residues. Germline assignment: CDR1 MDHEN and CDR2 SYDVKM. Per the original methods: Amplification from reference gene primers served as the basis for estimated nucleated cell counts. This table comes from immunoSEQ multiplex PCR, and its TCRdb copy is limited to in-frame clones, with some not included. V, J and clone size are taken as reported in that table, and D and trimming were inferred from the DNA itself. The top ten hold approximately 8.3% of the sample, which has 130,000 or so clones, around 83% seen once. This specimen belongs to a study of blood T cell repertoires in COVID-19. Across the study: Acute-phase and convalescent COVID-19 samples originated in the United States, Italy and Spain. From T cells, B-cell-depleted T cells, or PBMCs came the material, which was cDNA or gDNA.

The rearrangement uses TRBV28 and TRBJ2-1; 7 bases agree with TRBD1. The source of this sequence is a woman aged 55 to 70 with acute or convalescent COVID-19. The sample consisted of peripheral blood. The CDR3 coding sequence is TGTGCCAGCAGTTTAAGATCGGGACAGAAGGCCTACAATGAGCAGTTCTTC. The encoded protein is CASSLRSGQKAYNEQFF.